This T cell receptor beta chain was profiled in a study of untreated major depressive disorder. General study findings and limits: Compared with controls, depressed patients showed more TRBV05-01 (Vbeta 5.1) usage in CD4+ T cells. Findings may not generalize because the study sample was small.

Produced via immunoSEQ multiplex PCR; TCRdb's table is partial and in-frame only. The repertoire consists of more than 25,000 clones, with roughly nine tenths occurring once and the leading ten covering 0.72%. As concerns this clone: Its antigen is unknown.

Thawed PBMCs underwent magnetic negative selection for CD4+ T cells. The J segment lost 6 bases and the V segment lost 1 base, leaving 3 bases of the junction unmatched. This CDR3 has 16 residues. Germline loops: CDR1 LNHNV, CDR2 YYDKDF (reference sequence). This receptor was obtained from a woman between 25 and 40 years old with major depressive disorder. The sample taken for sequencing was CD4+ T cells from PBMCs. The rearrangement uses TRBV15 and TRBJ2-1; 13 bases align to TRBD2. The CDR3 region is CATSRVLAGGANEQFF. The DNA of the CDR3 is TGTGCCACCAGCAGAGTACTAGCGGGAGGGGCCAATGAGCAGTTCTTC.